A selection of T cell receptor beta chains follows, all from one sample in a study of T-cell reconstitution after alpha-beta-depleted transplantation in children. TCRdb used MiXCR to reprocess the PCR reads, holding one entry per CDR3 protein. The top ten clones hold roughly 6% of a sample with 200,000 to 250,000 distinct CDR3 sequences, under 9.5% of them seen once. This specimen consisted of PBMCs, mostly from graft donor cells, obtained 180 days after TCRalphabeta/CD19-depleted stem cell transplant. All receptors come from a male patient under 18 who had a stem cell transplant for acute lymphoblastic leukemia, so the T cells may come from the graft donor. Both conserved end residues are part of each CDR3. The D gene is left open where the match is weak. Size tells how often a clone was seen (once, few, many) or the class of an expanded clone, and some rows leave it out.

cdr3_length	j_call	clone_size	d_call	v_call	cdr3_nt	cdr3_aa
16	TRBJ2-7	many	TRBD1	TRBV7-2	TGTGCCAGCAGCTTAGTCTTAAGAGCCAACAGGGGGGAGCAGTACTTC	CASSLVLRANRGEQYF
14	TRBJ2-3	many	-	TRBV10-1	TGCGCCAGCAGTGGGCCGTCGGGCGCAGATACGCAGTATTTT	CASSGPSGADTQYF
15	TRBJ2-4	many	TRBD1	TRBV11-2	TGTGCCAGCAGCTTTATGAGGGGGCGGAGGAACATTCAGTACTTC	CASSFMRGRRNIQYF
14	TRBJ2-1	many	-	TRBV29-1	TGCAGCGTTGGGTTAGGCCCTTTTTACAATGAGCAGTTCTTC	CSVGLGPFYNEQFF
15	TRBJ1-1	many	TRBD1	TRBV7-3	TGTGCCAGCAGCCCACACACAGGGGGCAGGACTGAAGCTTTCTTT	CASSPHTGGRTEAFF
16	TRBJ2-5	many	TRBD2	TRBV5-5	TGTGCCAGCAGCGTCGGACTAGCGGGGGGGCAAGAGACCCAGTACTTC	CASSVGLAGGQETQYF
12	TRBJ1-2	-	-	TRBV2	TGTGCCAGCAGTCCTACCCGAAATGGCTACACCTTC	CASSPTRNGYTF
15	TRBJ1-5	many	-	TRBV10-3	TGTGCCATCAGACCTGACAGTGGATTCAATCAGCCCCAGCATTTT	CAIRPDSGFNQPQHF
16	TRBJ1-3	many	-	TRBV7-9	TGTGCCAGCAGCTTCCCAGACGGAGGCCCTGGAAACACCATATATTTT	CASSFPDGGPGNTIYF
14	TRBJ1-2	many	-	TRBV27	TGTGCCAGCAGTCCCCTACAGGGTCTCTATGGCTACACCTTC	CASSPLQGLYGYTF
13	TRBJ1-5	few	-	TRBV7-6	TGTGCCAGCAGCTTAGCAGACAATCAGCCCCAGCATTTT	CASSLADNQPQHF
15	TRBJ2-2	many	-	TRBV20-1	TGCAGTGCTAACCTTCCGGGGAGAACCGGCGGGGAGCTGTTTTTT	CSANLPGRTGGELFF
14	TRBJ1-2	many	-	TRBV29-1	TGCAGCGTTGAATTTCGCGGGCAACCTATGGGCTACACCTTC	CSVEFRGQPMGYTF
13	TRBJ2-7	many	-	TRBV5-1	TGCGCCAGCAGCTTGACAGGTTTCTACGAGCAGTACTTC	CASSLTGFYEQYF
16	TRBJ2-2	few	TRBD2	TRBV9	TGTGCCAGCAGCGGGGCTAGCGGGAGAAGCACCGGGGAGCTGTTTTTT	CASSGASGRSTGELFF
15	TRBJ1-2	few	TRBD1	TRBV18	TGTGCCAGCTTCTTTCGGACAGGGACTAACTATGGCTACACCTTC	CASFFRTGTNYGYTF
17	TRBJ2-4	many	-	TRBV7-9	TGTGCCAGCAGCTTAGACCCAGGAGTCCTAGCCAAAAACATTCAGTACTTC	CASSLDPGVLAKNIQYF
17	TRBJ2-3	many	-	TRBV6-5	TGTGCCAGCAGTTACTCGAAGGGGGGGCCAAGCACAGATACGCAGTATTTT	CASSYSKGGPSTDTQYF
16	TRBJ2-1	many	TRBD2	TRBV18	TGTGCCAGCTCACCTTTCGGGGGGGCCTCCTACAATGAGCAGTTCTTC	CASSPFGGASYNEQFF
18	TRBJ1-6	many	-	TRBV6-5	TGTGCCAGCAGTTACGGAAATTTTGAAGGGTCCTATAATTCACCCCTCCACTTT	CASSYGNFEGSYNSPLHF
16	TRBJ2-5	many	TRBD2	TRBV5-6	TGTGCCAGCAGCTTGGCCTCCGGGGGGGCCGGAGAGACCCAGTACTTC	CASSLASGGAGETQYF
14	TRBJ1-5	many	-	TRBV4-2	TGTGCCAGCAGCCAAGAACTGGGAAACCAGCCCCAGCATTTT	CASSQELGNQPQHF
13	TRBJ2-2	many	-	TRBV18	TGTGCCAGCTCACCACTATCCACCGGGGAGCTGTTTTTT	CASSPLSTGELFF
12	TRBJ1-5	many	-	TRBV28	TGTGCCAGCACCTTGGTAAATCAGCCCCAGCATTTT	CASTLVNQPQHF
14	TRBJ2-7	few	-	TRBV19	TGTGCCAGTAGTATAGACGGACGGGTCTACGAGCAGTACTTC	CASSIDGRVYEQYF
14	TRBJ2-7	many	TRBD1	TRBV29-1	TGCAGCGCCAGGACAGGGATCGACTCCTACGAGCAGTACTTC	CSARTGIDSYEQYF
21	TRBJ2-1	many	TRBD2	TRBV6-2/TRBV6-3	TGTGCCAGCAGTTACTCCGGACTAGCGGGAGTTTCCCCTTTATCCTACAATGAGCAGTTCTTC	CASSYSGLAGVSPLSYNEQFF
15	TRBJ2-5	many	TRBD1	TRBV3-1	TGTGCCAGCAGCCTCCGGACAGGACGCCAAGAGACCCAGTACTTC	CASSLRTGRQETQYF